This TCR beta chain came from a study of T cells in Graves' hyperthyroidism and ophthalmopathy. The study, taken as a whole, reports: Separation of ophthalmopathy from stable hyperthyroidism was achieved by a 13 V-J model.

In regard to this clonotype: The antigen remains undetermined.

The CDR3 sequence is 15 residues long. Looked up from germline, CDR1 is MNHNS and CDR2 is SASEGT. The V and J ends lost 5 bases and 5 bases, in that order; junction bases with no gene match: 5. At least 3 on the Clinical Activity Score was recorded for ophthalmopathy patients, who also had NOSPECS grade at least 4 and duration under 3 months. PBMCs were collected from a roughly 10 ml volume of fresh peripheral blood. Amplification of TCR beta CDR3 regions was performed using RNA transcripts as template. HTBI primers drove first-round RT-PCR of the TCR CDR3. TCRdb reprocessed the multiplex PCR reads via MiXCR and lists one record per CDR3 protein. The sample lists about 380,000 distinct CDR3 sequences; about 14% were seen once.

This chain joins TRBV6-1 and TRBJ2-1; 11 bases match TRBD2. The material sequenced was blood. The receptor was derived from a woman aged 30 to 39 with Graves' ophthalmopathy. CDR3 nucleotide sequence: TGTGCCAGCAGTTCGACTAGCGGGGCCCACAATGAGCAGTTCTTC. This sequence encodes CASSSTSGAHNEQFF.